This TCR beta chain was recorded in a study of T-cell memory formation after mild COVID-19. CDR1 and CDR2 (germline): SGHAT, FQNNGV. The CDR3 loop spans 14 amino acids. Unmatched junction bases numbered 6, after V lost 5 bases and J lost 9 bases. With regard to this clonotype: Antigen specificity is unknown.

The study, taken as a whole, reports: Whereas later expanders leaned CD4+, clones contracting day 15 to 85 showed a balanced CD4/CD8 makeup.

TCR alpha and TCR beta cDNA libraries with sample barcodes and UMIs came from 5'RACE using constant-segment primers. Each CDR3 protein is one row after TCRdb ran MiXCR on the 5' RACE reads. Among more than 300,000 distinct CDR3 sequences listed, roughly 15% were seen once. The gene calls are TRBV11-2 and TRBJ2-1; 11 nucleotides align to TRBD2. Material: PBMCs or a T cell subset sorted from them (not recorded which). The sequence came from a man younger than 35 who had mild COVID-19 (a few samples of this study predate the infection). Cell type and time point are not known. CDR3 sequence reads: CASSPLAGVSEQFF. Written as DNA, the CDR3 is TGTGCCAGCAGCCCACTAGCGGGGGTCAGTGAGCAGTTCTTC.